This TCR beta chain stems from a study of blood T cell repertoires in COVID-19. TCRdb keeps only in-frame clones here, not all; method: immunoSEQ multiplex PCR. The sample lists around 450,000 clones; roughly 87% were seen once. The CDR3 contains 15 residues. J was trimmed by 9 bases and V by 5 bases; bases with no gene match: 11. Germline loops: CDR1 SGDLS, CDR2 YYNGEE. This TCR was sampled from a woman between 18 and 30 years old who had recovered from COVID-19. The chain uses TRBV9 and TRBJ1-6, with TRBD1 matching 7 bases. The sample consisted of PBMCs or T cells enriched from blood (not recorded which). This CDR3 reads CASSPQQGKGSPLHF. In nucleotides, the CDR3 is TGTGCCAGCAGTCCTCAACAGGGGAAAGGTTCACCCCTCCACTTT. The complete variable domain, with remaining parts taken from reference TRBV9 and TRBJ1-6, reads DSGVTQTPKHLITATGQRVTLRCSPRSGDLSVYWYQQSLDQGLQFLIQYYNGEERAKGNILERFSAQQFPDLHSELNLSSLELGDSALYFCASSPQQGKGSPLHFGNGTRLTVT.